Listed here are 8 T cell receptor beta chains from one sample, sequenced in a study of shared clonotypes between healthy human individuals (TCRdb year 2020). Library prep was done by the immunoSEQ multiplex PCR assay. This is the immuneACCESS table as TCRdb keeps it, with only in-frame sequences that have V and J called. A part of the clones is gone; compared with another copy, unresolved V genes explain less than half, and the rest is unexplained. This sample lists about 2.3 million clones; 85% to 95% were detected once. Clones ranked in the top ten supply approximately 0.41% of the sample. The sample was naive CD4+ T cells from PBMCs. The meaning of the sample's cell subset or site label: CD45RA+ positively selected. The receptors stem from a man between 18 and 29 years old in good health. Some clones in this sample may be carry-over from other donors' samples.

The J gene is TRBJ1-2, the V gene TRBV7-2; D is ambiguous. Germline loops: CDR1 SGHTA, CDR2 FQGNSA. V shed 2 bases and J shed 8 bases, with 15 bases lying between them. The CDR3 sequence is 14 residues long. The DNA for the CDR3 is TGTGCCAGCAGCTTACAGAGGGCGCCTCGAGGCTACACCTTC. It yields the protein CASSLQRAPRGYTF.

The gene calls are TRBV6-1 and TRBJ1-2; D is ambiguous. This CDR3 spans 13 amino acids. Between the trimmed V and J ends, which lost 6 bases and 0 bases, there was a span of 8 bases. Germline V gene sequence: CDR1 MNHNS, CDR2 SASEGT. The CDR3 protein is CASSPGANYGYTF. The CDR3 bases are TGTGCCAGCAGCCCAGGAGCTAACTATGGCTACACCTTC.

This chain joins TRBV5-1 and TRBJ2-1, with 9 nucleotides matching TRBD2. Per germline, CDR1 SGHRS and CDR2 YFSETQ. This CDR3 is built from 17 residues. V lost 3 bases and J lost 4; bases outside the gene matches: 11. Written as DNA, the CDR3 is TGCGCCAGCAGCTCCCCGGGCGGGAGGGCTATTTACAATGAGCAGTTCTTC. Protein: CASSSPGGRAIYNEQFF. The full variable domain, with the rest looked up from reference TRBV5-1 and TRBJ2-1, is KAGVTQTPRYLIKTRGQQVTLSCSPISGHRSVSWYQQTPGQGLQFLFEYFSETQRNKGNFPGRFSGRQFSNSRSEMNVSTLELGDSALYLCASSSPGGRAIYNEQFFGPGTRLTVL.

Note on this clone: Other DNA variants within this sample encode the same CDR3. The chain couples TRBV28 to TRBJ1-2; TRBD1 matches at 10 bases. The CDR3 sequence is 14 residues long. With V trimmed by 5 bases and J by 8 bases, 8 bases remained unmatched. The germline CDR1 and CDR2 sequences are MDHEN and SYDVKM. The CDR3 sequence is CASSLRQGAGGYTF. The CDR3 region has the DNA TGTGCCAGCAGTCTGCGACAGGGGGCGGGAGGCTACACCTTC.

V and J are TRBV28 and TRBJ1-4; 7 bases are a match to TRBD1. Germline loops: CDR1 MDHEN, CDR2 SYDVKM. CDR3 length equals 16 residues. The J segment lost 7 bases and the V segment lost 5 bases, leaving 13 bases of the junction unmatched. CDR3 sequence (DNA): TGTGCCAGCAGTAATGGTGGGGCAGGGGGGGGTGAAAAACTGTTTTTT. Translation: CASSNGGAGGGEKLFF.

This chain uses TRBV5-1 with TRBJ2-7; D may be TRBD1 (5 bases). This CDR3 has 16 amino acids. V dropped 1 base and J dropped 4 bases, with 18 bases sitting between them. The germline gives CDR1 SGHRS, CDR2 YFSETQ. CDR3 region: CASSLQLQAVRYEQYF. Here the CDR3 DNA reads TGCGCCAGCAGCTTGCAGCTACAGGCGGTGCGATACGAGCAGTACTTC. Filled out from reference TRBV5-1 and TRBJ2-7, the complete variable domain reads KAGVTQTPRYLIKTRGQQVTLSCSPISGHRSVSWYQQTPGQGLQFLFEYFSETQRNKGNFPGRFSGRQFSNSRSEMNVSTLELGDSALYLCASSLQLQAVRYEQYFGPGTRLTVT.

The sample holds one count of this clone. The chain employs TRBV18 and TRBJ1-4; D is ambiguous. In germline, CDR1 is KGHSH, CDR2 LQKENI. V lost 6 bases to trimming and J lost 2 bases, with 7 bases between them. The CDR3 loop spans 13 amino acids. CDR3: CASSLGTNEKLFF. In nucleotides, the CDR3 is TGTGCCAGCTCCCTGGGGACTAATGAAAAACTGTTTTTT.

The chain couples TRBV6-6 to TRBJ2-5, with 8 bases aligning to TRBD1. The CDR3 covers 14 residues. Germline loops: CDR1 MNHNY, CDR2 SVGAGI (reference sequence). After removal of 5 bases from V and 2 bases from J, the junction contained 4 bases not matched to a gene. The CDR3 spells CASSDRGSQETQYF. The CDR3 DNA is TGTGCCAGCAGTGACAGGGGCAGTCAAGAGACCCAGTACTTC.